The rows below give T cell receptor beta chains drawn from one sample of a study of early T cells in non-severe SARS-CoV-2 infection. From the 5' RACE reads, TCRdb called clonotypes with MiXCR, one entry per CDR3 protein. The sample records just over 60,000 distinct CDR3 sequences, 7.5% to 10% being singletons. Input material: whole blood. The receptor source for this set is an adult who was a healthcare worker with PCR-confirmed SARS-CoV-2 infection or an uninfected control (not recorded which). The conserved cysteine and the conserved F or W are not part of the CDR3 here. Each record gives: CDR3 length, V gene, CDR3 protein.

12 TRBV19 ASSILGTGNTIY
12 TRBV12-3/TRBV12-4 ASTLAGGLETQY
12 TRBV12-3/TRBV12-4 ASSPGGWGSPLH
14 TRBV7-6 ASSLRTSGGRETQY
12 TRBV5-1 ASSLGTGLPEAF
9 TRBV19 ASSYPGQLF
12 TRBV25-1 ASSFTGSTDTQY
14 TRBV27 ASSLGRGRVHNEQF
12 TRBV7-2 ASSAGLAQETQY
12 TRBV6-5 ASSNGGAGQPQH
11 TRBV29-1 SVEGQGDGELF
13 TRBV13 ASSLFRSGANVLT
14 TRBV20-1 SARAFGTGGDQPQH
12 TRBV3-1 ASSHRTGQETQY
12 TRBV4-1 ASSHRGQYNEQI
15 TRBV7-6 ASSLVGGGEANNEQF
14 TRBV12-3/TRBV12-4 ASSSGTSATNEKLF
10 TRBV7-9 ASSRSTDTQY
13 TRBV4-1 ASSQVGTGAFGYT
13 TRBV5-1 ASSSGTSSPYGYT
14 TRBV7-8 ASSPQQGVAYNEQF
12 TRBV7-2 ASSMGPPHGAQY
13 TRBV4-1 ASSLSDFRVETQY
14 TRBV7-2 ASSSHGRAIQETQY
10 TRBV29-1 SDSGNTDTQY
14 TRBV19 ASSTPGSGYQETQY
13 TRBV14 ASSRNLLNTGELF
13 TRBV12-5 ASGTAGVGWNEQF
15 TRBV11-2 ASSLGKAGTTQETQY
12 TRBV12-3/TRBV12-4 ASSLTSGNNEQF
20 TRBV4-2 ASSPRTGKRGWVKQDTGELF
9 TRBV2 ASSEGPEAF
17 TRBV20-1 SARDGTGGLFGSYNEQF
13 TRBV18 ASSPKQTLPEKLF
13 TRBV5-5 ASSLDGSGANVLT
10 TRBV4-1 ASSQPTGTLF
11 TRBV15 ATSRGQRDEQF
13 TRBV19 ASKPQGRSYNEQF
13 TRBV5-1 ASSLAPFDANVLT
9 TRBV29-1 SGGQLYGYT
12 TRBV24-1 ATSDSLLTGELF